This is a list of T cell receptor beta chains from one sample in a study of cytotoxic CD8 clonotypes in ibrutinib-treated CLL. Produced via immunoSEQ multiplex PCR; TCRdb's table is partial and in-frame only. The table records around 25,000 clones, roughly two thirds of them present only once. Here the sequenced sample was PBMCs, taken at disease progression, from a patient treated with ibrutinib. These receptors originate from a human donor with chronic lymphocytic leukemia. Both conserved end residues are part of each CDR3. A D gene is named only where the DNA matches it firmly. For some rows the clone size is stated as once, few or many, or as a class when expanded; others skip it.

D,J,V,size,DNA,CDR3
.,TRBJ2-7,TRBV2,.,TGTGCCAGCAGTGAAGTCGGGGACTACGAGCAGTACTTC,CASSEVGDYEQYF
.,TRBJ2-3,TRBV19,.,TGTGCCAGTAGTATGAGTAGCACAGATACGCAGTATTTT,CASSMSSTDTQYF
.,TRBJ1-5,TRBV7-6,.,TGTGCCAGCAGCTTAGCAGGGCTCAATCAGCCCCAGCATTTT,CASSLAGLNQPQHF
TRBD1,TRBJ2-1,TRBV7-3,.,TGTGCCAGCAGCTTAAAGGGACAGGGGGCTCGGGATGAGCAGTTCTTC,CASSLKGQGARDEQFF
TRBD1,TRBJ2-1,TRBV19,few,TGTGCCAGTAACGGGGACAGTCGCAATGAGCAGTTCTTC,CASNGDSRNEQFF
TRBD2,TRBJ2-1,TRBV29-1,.,TGCAGCGCCCCGGGAACTAGCGGGGGATCCGAGCAGTTCTTC,CSAPGTSGGSEQFF
.,TRBJ2-3,TRBV7-9,.,.,CASILGLAGGDSSTDTQYF
.,TRBJ1-1,TRBV7-3,.,TGTGCCAGCAGCACTCGGACAGAAATAGAAAACACTGAAGCTTTCTTT,CASSTRTEIENTEAFF
.,TRBJ1-1,TRBV2,.,TGTGCCATCCAAGGGGGAGGTACTGAAGCTTTCTTT,CAIQGGGTEAFF
.,TRBJ2-5,TRBV7-2,.,TGTGCCAGCAGCTTAGGGGGGGCACAAGAGACCCAGTACTTC,CASSLGGAQETQYF
.,TRBJ2-1,TRBV9,.,TGTGCCAGCAGCGTAGGGAGGTCCGGCAATGAGCAGTTCTTC,CASSVGRSGNEQFF
.,TRBJ1-4,TRBV7-2,.,TGTGCCAGCAGCTTAGTCAGGGGAACTAATGAAAAACTGTTTTTT,CASSLVRGTNEKLFF
.,TRBJ1-1,TRBV12-5,.,TGTGCTAGTGGTTTGGGGATTGGGGTAGTAGGGAACACTGAAGCTTTCTTT,CASGLGIGVVGNTEAFF
.,TRBJ2-3,TRBV7-9,.,TGTGCCAGCAGCGACTACCCGGGGCCGGCAGATACGCAGTATTTT,CASSDYPGPADTQYF
TRBD2,TRBJ2-1,TRBV7-9,.,TGTGCCAGCAGCTTACTAGGGACTAGCGGACTCAATGAGCAGTTCTTC,CASSLLGTSGLNEQFF
TRBD1,TRBJ2-2,TRBV5-4,few,TGTGCCAGCAGGGCAGGACAGGGGAACACCGGGGAGCTGTTTTTT,CASRAGQGNTGELFF
.,TRBJ1-6,TRBV27,few,TGTGCCAGCAGTTCGGACAGTTCACCCCTCCACTTT,CASSSDSSPLHF
TRBD2,TRBJ2-1,TRBV11-2,.,TGTGCCAGCAGCTTAGGCAGGGTCGGGGGGGGCCAGTTCTTC,CASSLGRVGGGQFF
TRBD2,TRBJ2-7,TRBV6-4,.,TGTGCCGGATTTTCTAGCGGACTCTCCTACGAGCAGTACTTC,CAGFSSGLSYEQYF
.,TRBJ2-6,TRBV5-1,.,TGCGCCAGCAGCTTGGACGGGGTCAGGGATTCCTCTGGGGCCAACGTCCTGACTTTC,CASSLDGVRDSSGANVLTF
.,TRBJ1-1,TRBV5-6,.,TGTGCCAGCAGCGTCCAAGGCACTGAAGCTTTCTTT,CASSVQGTEAFF
.,TRBJ2-2,TRBV9,.,TGTGCCAGCAGCGCAGAGAACACCGGGGAGCTGTTTTTT,CASSAENTGELFF
.,TRBJ2-1,TRBV9,.,TGTGCCAGCAGCGTATACCTAGAGGGGGACAATGAGCAGTTCTTC,CASSVYLEGDNEQFF
.,TRBJ2-7,TRBV2,.,TGTGCCAGCAGTGAATCTTCCCTCTCCTACGAGCAGTACTTC,CASSESSLSYEQYF
TRBD1,TRBJ1-2,TRBV9,once,TGTGCCAGCAGCGGGGACAGGGGGTTCACTAACTATGGCTACACCTTC,CASSGDRGFTNYGYTF
TRBD1,TRBJ1-2,TRBV9,.,TGTGCCAGCAGCGCCTCAGGGGGCACGGGCTATGGCTACACCTTC,CASSASGGTGYGYTF
TRBD1,TRBJ2-5,TRBV5-4,.,TGTGCCAGCAGCGGGGACAGGGGTTTTGGGGAGACCCAGTACTTC,CASSGDRGFGETQYF
.,TRBJ2-5,TRBV25-1,few,TGTGCCAGCAGTGAGCTAGACAGGCCACAAGAGACCCAGTACTTC,CASSELDRPQETQYF
.,TRBJ1-1,TRBV7-6,.,TGTGCCAGCAGCTTACGGGATTCCATGAACACTGAAGCTTTCTTT,CASSLRDSMNTEAFF
.,TRBJ2-5,TRBV18,.,TGTGCCAGCTCACCACGGTCCCAAGAGACCCAGTACTTC,CASSPRSQETQYF
.,TRBJ1-4,TRBV25-1,.,TGTGCCAGCAGTGATGGGGGGGCCCGTAATGAAAAACTGTTTTTT,CASSDGGARNEKLFF
TRBD2,TRBJ2-7,TRBV5-1,.,TGCGCCAGCAGCTGGACTAGCGGGAACTCTTACGAGCAGTACTTC,CASSWTSGNSYEQYF
TRBD1,TRBJ1-5,TRBV7-6,.,TGTGCCAGCAGCTCAACAGGGGGCCAGCCCCAGCATTTT,CASSSTGGQPQHF
.,TRBJ2-7,TRBV5-8,.,TGTGCCAGCAGTATCGGACCGGCAGGGAGTGATTACGAGCAGTACTTC,CASSIGPAGSDYEQYF
.,TRBJ2-6,TRBV19,.,TGTGCCAGTAGTATGGACGGTTATTCTGGGGCCAACGTCCTGACTTTC,CASSMDGYSGANVLTF
TRBD1,TRBJ1-4,TRBV27,once,TGTGCCAGCAGTTGGAGCCGGACAGGAACTGAAAAACTGTTTTTT,CASSWSRTGTEKLFF
TRBD1,TRBJ2-7,TRBV19,.,TGTGCCAGTAGTCCTCGGACAGGGTTCGTTGACGAGCAGTACTTC,CASSPRTGFVDEQYF
.,TRBJ1-1,TRBV29-1,.,TGCAGCGTTGATAAGGGAGGCACTGAAGCTTTCTTT,CSVDKGGTEAFF
.,TRBJ1-5,TRBV10-3,.,TGTGCCACCACCCAGGGAGATAGCAATCAGCCCCAGCATTTT,CATTQGDSNQPQHF
TRBD1,TRBJ1-1,TRBV9,.,TGTGCCAGCAGCTCCCGACAGGGTAGGACTGAAGCTTTCTTT,CASSSRQGRTEAFF
.,TRBJ2-4,TRBV10-3,.,TGTGCCGCAGGGTCAGGGGGGCTTGGGGACATTCAGTACTTC,CAAGSGGLGDIQYF
.,TRBJ2-1,TRBV4-2,.,TGTGCCAGCAGCCAAGAGTATATGCGAGGCAATGAGCAGTTCTTC,CASSQEYMRGNEQFF
TRBD2,TRBJ2-7,TRBV5-4,.,TGTGCCAGCAGCTTCTCGACTAGCGGCTACGAGCAGTACTTC,CASSFSTSGYEQYF
.,TRBJ2-1,TRBV7-9,.,TGTGCCAGCAGTCGGAATGAGCAGTTCTTC,CASSRNEQFF
.,TRBJ1-1,TRBV29-1,.,TGCAGCGTTGACAGCGCGACCGGTTCCTCTGAAGCTTTCTTT,CSVDSATGSSEAFF
.,TRBJ2-3,TRBV4-3,.,TGCGCCAGCAGCCAAGTTGATCAGGGAACAGATACGCAGTATTTT,CASSQVDQGTDTQYF
.,TRBJ2-7,TRBV5-5,.,TGTGCCAGCAGCTCTGACAGCCGCTACGAGCAGTACTTC,CASSSDSRYEQYF
TRBD1,TRBJ1-5,TRBV2,.,TGTGCCAGCGGGGAGACCTGGACAGGGGGAACTCAGCCCCAGCATTTT,CASGETWTGGTQPQHF
.,TRBJ2-2,TRBV11-2,.,TGTGCCAGCAGCCCCGGGACTGTCGTTAACACCGGGGAGCTGTTTTTT,CASSPGTVVNTGELFF
.,TRBJ1-1,TRBV5-1,.,TGCGCCAGCAGCTTGAGGGGGGACACTGAAGCTTTCTTT,CASSLRGDTEAFF
.,TRBJ1-4,TRBV5-6,once,TGTGCCAGCAGCTTGGCGGGAACCGCGACTAATGAAAAACTGTTTTTT,CASSLAGTATNEKLFF
.,TRBJ1-2,TRBV6-6,once,TGTGCCAGCGAGTCAGGGAACTATGGCTACACCTTC,CASESGNYGYTF
TRBD1,TRBJ1-1,TRBV5-1,.,TGCGCCAGCAGCACAGCTACAGGGGACACTGAAGCTTTCTTT,CASSTATGDTEAFF
TRBD1,TRBJ1-2,TRBV28,few,TGTGCCAGCAGTAACTTGGCGGACAGGGGAGGCTACACCTTC,CASSNLADRGGYTF
TRBD1,TRBJ2-7,TRBV6-5,.,TGTGCCAGCAGTCGAAACAGGGGGTGGGACGAGCAGTACTTC,CASSRNRGWDEQYF
.,TRBJ1-2,TRBV4-1,.,TGCGCCAGCAGCCAAGAGGCCCAGGGGCGGAACTATGGCTACACCTTC,CASSQEAQGRNYGYTF
.,TRBJ1-3,TRBV7-2,.,TGTGCCAGCAGCTACAGGAAAAGCTCTGGAAACACCATATATTTT,CASSYRKSSGNTIYF
TRBD1,TRBJ2-7,TRBV4-3,.,TGCGCCAGCAGCCAAGTTTGGGACAGGAGCTCCTACGAGCAGTACTTC,CASSQVWDRSSYEQYF